The T cell receptor beta chain under discussion was sequenced for a study of T cells in localized non-small cell lung cancer. Clones were read by immunoSEQ multiplex PCR, and TCRdb kept only the in-frame ones, dropping some. The sample yields 8,500 to 13,000 clones, under 55% seen once. Broader study findings: When the top 100 tumor clones were examined, a median approximately 54 of them also appeared in the adjacent lung, which was paired and uninvolved. Uninvolved adjacent lung showed peak T cell clonality, exceeding tumor.

Notes on this clone: Its antigen is undetermined.

Trimming took 7 bases from V and 6 from J, leaving 10 bases between them. There are 13 residues in the CDR3. Germline loops: CDR1 MGHDK, CDR2 SYGVNS. The TCR sequence derives from a woman aged 40 to 75 with stage II squamous cell lung carcinoma. The chain is built from TRBV25-1 and TRBJ1-6; possible D gene TRBD1, 6 bases. Sequencing was performed on lymph node tissue, taken before any cancer treatment. CDR3 protein: CASNGQFNSPLHF. The CDR3 nucleotides are TGTGCCAGCAACGGACAGTTTAATTCACCCCTCCACTTT.